This T cell receptor (beta chain) was captured in a study of cytomegalovirus exposure and HLA in healthy donors. Findings and limits, study-wide: The study had only CMV serostatus as immune exposure information. The authors later linked a missense DCLRE1C variant to TCR beta V- and J-gene trimming. An analysis was carried out at a later point. It showed that HLA-associated TCR beta chains were more clonally expanded than equally common non-associated chains.

V trimming: 7 bases; J trimming: 6 bases; junction bases outside the gene matches: 16. The CDR3 contains 16 residues. Germline CDR1 LNHDA, CDR2 SQIVND (reference sequence). About this clone: Its antigen is as yet unknown.

The study ran its PCR with 60 Vbeta and 13 Jbeta primers. TCRdb's copy holds only in-frame clones and misses some; the assay was immunoSEQ multiplex PCR. In the table there are 90,000 to 140,000 clones, 80% to 85% of which are singletons. The source is a man between 25 and 39 years old in good health and CMV-seropositive. The V call is TRBV19, the J call TRBJ1-2, with 8 bases identical to TRBD1. The sample taken for sequencing was PBMCs. CDR3 nucleotides: TGTGCCAGTAACCGAGTGCAGGACAGGGTGAACAATGGCTACACCTTC. Residues: CASNRVQDRVNNGYTF.